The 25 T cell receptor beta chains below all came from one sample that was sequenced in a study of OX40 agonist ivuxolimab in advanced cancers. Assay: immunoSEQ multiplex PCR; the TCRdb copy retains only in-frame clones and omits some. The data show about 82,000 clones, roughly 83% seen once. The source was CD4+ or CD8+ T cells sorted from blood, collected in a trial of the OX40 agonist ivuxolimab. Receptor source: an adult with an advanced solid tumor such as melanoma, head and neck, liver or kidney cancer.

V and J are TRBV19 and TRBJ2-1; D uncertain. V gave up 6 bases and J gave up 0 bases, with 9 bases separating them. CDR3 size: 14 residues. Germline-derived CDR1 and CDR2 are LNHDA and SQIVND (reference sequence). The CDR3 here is CASSNISSYNEQFF. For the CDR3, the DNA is TGTGCCAGTAGCAATATAAGCTCCTACAATGAGCAGTTCTTC.

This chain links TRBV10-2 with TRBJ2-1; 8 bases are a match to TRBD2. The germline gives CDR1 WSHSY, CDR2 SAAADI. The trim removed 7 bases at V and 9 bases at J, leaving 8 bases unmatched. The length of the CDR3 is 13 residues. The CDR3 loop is CASIPSGGSEQFF. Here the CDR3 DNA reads TGCGCCAGCATCCCCAGCGGGGGAAGTGAGCAGTTCTTC.

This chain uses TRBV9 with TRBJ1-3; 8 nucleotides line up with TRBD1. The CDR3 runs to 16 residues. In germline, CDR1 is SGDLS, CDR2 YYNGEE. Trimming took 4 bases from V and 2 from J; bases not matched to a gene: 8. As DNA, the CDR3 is TGTGCCAGCAGCCCCCAGGGGGCATTGGCTGGAAACACCATATATTTT. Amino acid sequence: CASSPQGALAGNTIYF. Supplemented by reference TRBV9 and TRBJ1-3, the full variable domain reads DSGVTQTPKHLITATGQRVTLRCSPRSGDLSVYWYQQSLDQGLQFLIQYYNGEERAKGNILERFSAQQFPDLHSELNLSSLELGDSALYFCASSPQGALAGNTIYFGEGSWLTVV.

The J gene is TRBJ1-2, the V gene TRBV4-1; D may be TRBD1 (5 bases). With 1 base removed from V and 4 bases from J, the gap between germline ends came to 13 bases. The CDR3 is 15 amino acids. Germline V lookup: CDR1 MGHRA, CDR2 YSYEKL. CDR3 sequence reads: CASSQGGTEGYGYTF. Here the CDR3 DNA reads TGCGCCAGCAGCCAAGGAGGGACGGAGGGCTATGGCTACACCTTC.

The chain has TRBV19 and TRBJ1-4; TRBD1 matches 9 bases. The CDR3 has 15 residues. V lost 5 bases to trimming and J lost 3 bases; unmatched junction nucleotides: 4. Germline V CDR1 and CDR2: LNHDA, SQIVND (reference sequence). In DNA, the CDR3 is TGTGCCAGTAGTGGCGGGACAGGGCCTAATGAAAAACTGTTTTTT. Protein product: CASSGGTGPNEKLFF.

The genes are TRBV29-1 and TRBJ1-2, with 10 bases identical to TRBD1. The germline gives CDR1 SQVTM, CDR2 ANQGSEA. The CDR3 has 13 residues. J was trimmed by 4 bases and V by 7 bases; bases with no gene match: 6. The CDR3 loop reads CSGETGGGYGYTF. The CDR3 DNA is TGCAGCGGCGAGACAGGGGGCGGCTATGGCTACACCTTC.

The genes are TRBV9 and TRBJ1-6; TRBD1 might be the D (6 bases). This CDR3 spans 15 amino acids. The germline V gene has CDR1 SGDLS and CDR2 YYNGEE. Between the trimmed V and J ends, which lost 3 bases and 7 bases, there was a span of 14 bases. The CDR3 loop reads CASSARGQQNSPLHF. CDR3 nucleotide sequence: TGTGCCAGCAGCGCAAGGGGACAACAAAATTCACCCCTCCACTTT.

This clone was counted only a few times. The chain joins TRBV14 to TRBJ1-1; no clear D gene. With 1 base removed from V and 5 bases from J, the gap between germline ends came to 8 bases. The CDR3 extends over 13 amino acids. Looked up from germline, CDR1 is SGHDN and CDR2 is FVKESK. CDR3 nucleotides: TGTGCCAGCAGCCAAGTAGGTGGGACTGAAGCTTTCTTT. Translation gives CASSQVGGTEAFF.

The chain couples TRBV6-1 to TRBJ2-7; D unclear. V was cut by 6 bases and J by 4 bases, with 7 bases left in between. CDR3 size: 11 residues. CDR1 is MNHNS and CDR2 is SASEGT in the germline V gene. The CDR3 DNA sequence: TGTGCCAGCAGCCCAGATTACGAGCAGTACTTC. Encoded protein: CASSPDYEQYF.

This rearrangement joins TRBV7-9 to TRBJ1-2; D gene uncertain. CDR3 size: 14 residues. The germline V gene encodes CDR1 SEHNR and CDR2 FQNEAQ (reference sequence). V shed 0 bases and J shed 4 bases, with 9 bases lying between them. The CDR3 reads CASSLARGTYGYTF. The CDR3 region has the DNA TGTGCCAGCAGCTTAGCCAGAGGCACCTATGGCTACACCTTC.

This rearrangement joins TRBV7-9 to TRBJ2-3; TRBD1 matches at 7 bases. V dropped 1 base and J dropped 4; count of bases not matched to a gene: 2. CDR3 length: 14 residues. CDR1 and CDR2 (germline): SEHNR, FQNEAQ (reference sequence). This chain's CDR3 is CASSLGRGSDTQYF. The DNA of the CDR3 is TGTGCCAGCAGCTTAGGCAGGGGGTCAGATACGCAGTATTTT.

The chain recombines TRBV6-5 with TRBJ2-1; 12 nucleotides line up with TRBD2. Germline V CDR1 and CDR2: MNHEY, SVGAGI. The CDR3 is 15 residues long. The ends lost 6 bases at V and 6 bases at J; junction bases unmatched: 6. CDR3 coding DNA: TGTGCCAGCAGCTCGACTAGCGGGGGATCCAATGAGCAGTTCTTC. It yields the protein CASSSTSGGSNEQFF.

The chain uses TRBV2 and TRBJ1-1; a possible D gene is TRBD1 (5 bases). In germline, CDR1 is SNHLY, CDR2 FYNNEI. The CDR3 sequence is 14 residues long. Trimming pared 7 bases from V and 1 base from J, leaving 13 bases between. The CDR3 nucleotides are TGTGCCAGCACCTTGCTCACAGGGAACACTGAAGCTTTCTTT. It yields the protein CASTLLTGNTEAFF.

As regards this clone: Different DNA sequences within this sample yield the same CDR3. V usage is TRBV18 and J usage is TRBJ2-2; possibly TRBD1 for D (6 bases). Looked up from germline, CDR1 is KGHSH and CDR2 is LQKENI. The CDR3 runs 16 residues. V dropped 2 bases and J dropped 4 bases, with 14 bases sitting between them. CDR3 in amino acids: CASSPFRDKGTGELFF. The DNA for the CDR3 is TGTGCCAGCTCACCATTCCGGGACAAGGGCACCGGGGAGCTGTTTTTT.

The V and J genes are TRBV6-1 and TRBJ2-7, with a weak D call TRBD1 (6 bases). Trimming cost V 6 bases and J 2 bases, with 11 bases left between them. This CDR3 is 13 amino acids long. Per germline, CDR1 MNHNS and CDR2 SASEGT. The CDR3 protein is CASSRTEPYEQYF. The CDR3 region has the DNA TGTGCCAGCAGCCGGACAGAACCCTACGAGCAGTACTTC.

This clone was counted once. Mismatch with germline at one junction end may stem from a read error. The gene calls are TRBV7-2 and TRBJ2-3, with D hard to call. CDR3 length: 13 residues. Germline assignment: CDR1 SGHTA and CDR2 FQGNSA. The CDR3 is CASSFPGPETQYF. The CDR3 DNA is TGTGCCAGCAGCTTCCCCGGCCCAGAGACGCAGTATTTT. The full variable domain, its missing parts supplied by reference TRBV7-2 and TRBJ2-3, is GAGVSQSPSNKVTEKGKDVELRCDPISGHTALYWYRQSLGQGLEFLIYFQGNSAPDKSGLPSDRFSAERTGGSVSTLTIQRTQQEDSAVYLCASSFPGPETQYFGPGTRLTVL.

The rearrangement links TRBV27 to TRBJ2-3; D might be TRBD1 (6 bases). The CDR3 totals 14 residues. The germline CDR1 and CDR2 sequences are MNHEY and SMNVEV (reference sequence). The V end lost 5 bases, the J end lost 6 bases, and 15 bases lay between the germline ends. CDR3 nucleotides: TGTGCCAGCAGTGTCGCCACAGGGACCGATACGCAGTATTTT. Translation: CASSVATGTDTQYF.

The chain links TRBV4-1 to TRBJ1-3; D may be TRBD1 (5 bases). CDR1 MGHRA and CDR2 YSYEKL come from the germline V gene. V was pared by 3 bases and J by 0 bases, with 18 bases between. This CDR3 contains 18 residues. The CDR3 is CASSQSPGRGRSGNTIYF. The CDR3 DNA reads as TGCGCCAGCAGCCAGTCCCCCGGAAGGGGCCGCTCTGGAAACACCATATATTTT.

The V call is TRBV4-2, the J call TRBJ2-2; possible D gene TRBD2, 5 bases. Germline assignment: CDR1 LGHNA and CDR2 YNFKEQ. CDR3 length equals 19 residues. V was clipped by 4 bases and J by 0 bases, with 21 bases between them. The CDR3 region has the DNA TGTGCCAGCAGCCCGCTCCTCGGTATAGCGCTCTCGAACACCGGGGAGCTGTTTTTT. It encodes CASSPLLGIALSNTGELFF.

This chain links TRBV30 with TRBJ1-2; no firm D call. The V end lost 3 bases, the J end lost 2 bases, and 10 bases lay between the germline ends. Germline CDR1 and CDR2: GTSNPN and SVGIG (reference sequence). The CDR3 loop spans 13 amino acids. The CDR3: CAWRTGYNYGYTF. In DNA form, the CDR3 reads TGTGCCTGGAGAACTGGGTACAACTATGGCTACACCTTC.

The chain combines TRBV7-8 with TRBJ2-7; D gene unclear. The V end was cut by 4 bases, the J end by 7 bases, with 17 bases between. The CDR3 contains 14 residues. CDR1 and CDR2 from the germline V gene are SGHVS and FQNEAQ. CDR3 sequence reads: CASSSQLNGREQYF. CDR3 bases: TGTGCCAGCAGCTCACAACTTAATGGACGGGAGCAGTACTTC.

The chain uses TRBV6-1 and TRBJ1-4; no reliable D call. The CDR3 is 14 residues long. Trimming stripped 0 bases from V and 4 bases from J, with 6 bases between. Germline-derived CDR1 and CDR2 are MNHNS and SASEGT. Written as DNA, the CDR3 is TGTGCCAGCAGTGAAGCTGACCGTAATGAAAAACTGTTTTTT. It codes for CASSEADRNEKLFF.

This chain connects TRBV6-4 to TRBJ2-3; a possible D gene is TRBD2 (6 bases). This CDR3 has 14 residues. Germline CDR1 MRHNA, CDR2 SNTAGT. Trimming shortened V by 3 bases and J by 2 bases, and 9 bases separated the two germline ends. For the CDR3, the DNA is TGTGCCAGCAGTGAACTAGCCTCCACAGATACGCAGTATTTT. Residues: CASSELASTDTQYF.

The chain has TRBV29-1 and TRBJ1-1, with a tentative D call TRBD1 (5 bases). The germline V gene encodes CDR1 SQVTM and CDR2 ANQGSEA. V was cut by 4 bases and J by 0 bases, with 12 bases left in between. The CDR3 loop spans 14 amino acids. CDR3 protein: CSVAQGGMNTEAFF. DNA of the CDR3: TGCAGCGTTGCCCAGGGCGGGATGAACACTGAAGCTTTCTTT.

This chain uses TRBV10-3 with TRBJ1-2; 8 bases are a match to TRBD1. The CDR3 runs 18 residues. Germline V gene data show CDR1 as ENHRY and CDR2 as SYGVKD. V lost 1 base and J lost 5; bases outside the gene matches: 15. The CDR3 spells CAISEYRDRNALEYGYTF. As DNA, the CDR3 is TGTGCCATCAGTGAGTACCGGGACAGGAACGCCCTGGAGTATGGCTACACCTTC.